Included here is one T cell receptor (beta chain) sequence, with context. The specificity of this receptor is unknown. Per-base quality was not reported, and no clone a single base away is much larger than it. The donors were healthy, HIV-negative adults who had no recently reported acute infections or vaccinations. All donors were Caucasian adults living in Nashville, Tennessee, USA. CD4+ T cells were enriched by magnetic negative selection; naive cells were then positively selected on CD45RA, and the negative fraction formed the memory subset. Blood was collected by leukapheresis, and PBMCs were isolated by Ficoll-Histopaque density gradient centrifugation and then cryopreserved in liquid nitrogen vapor phase. Analytical flow cytometry was used to check the purity and quantity of every magnetically sorted T cell population. Genomic DNA was isolated from each sorted fraction and quantified by UV absorbance on a Nanodrop 2000c.

Using the deep immunoSEQ assay, TCR CDR3 regions were amplified from genomic DNA by multiplex PCR. Extracted genomic DNA from each cell subset was spread evenly across all wells of several immunoSEQ 96-well plates, with each plate serving as a replicate. For sorted subsets, about 0.2 ug genomic DNA, equal to 30,000 to 35,000 T cell genomes, was loaded into each replicate PCR. Purified libraries were quantified with a Qubit 3.0 fluorometer, sized on a Bioanalyzer 2100, and re-quantified with the KAPA Library Quantification kit. A separate single-read 150-cycle Illumina NextSeq 550 flow cell was used to sequence each immunoSEQ 96-well plate. On the authors' methods: Because only junctional sequences without quality scores were contained in the immunoSEQ output, filtering matching that applied to full-length reads could not be performed. To assign V/J genes and CDR3, sequences were annotated using PyIR, a Python wrapper for IgBLAST v1.9, with IMGT germline references. Reads with weak V/J assignments (E-value above 1e-6), missing CDR3, stop codons, out-of-frame junctions, or ambiguous translated residues were removed. V3J clonotypes were defined by identical inferred V gene, J gene, and CDR3 amino acid sequence. Percentage overlap between repertoires was calculated by dividing the number of shared unique clonotypes by the size of the smaller repertoire. Three approaches were used to assess repertoire richness: RTK rarefaction, the Chao1 estimator, and Recon v2.1 estimates of unobserved clonotypes. Generation probabilities for all TCRbeta clonotypes obtained by the gDNA method from a handful of donors were computed using OLGA. This immuneACCESS table, as held by TCRdb, lists in-frame sequences with V and J called but not all clones. Of the missing ones, under half trace to an unresolved V gene in checked studies; the others have no known cause. The V and J calls and clone size were taken over from that table, and D and trimming were inferred from the DNA. This sample holds some 580,000 clones; around 97% were observed only once. The top ten clonotypes cover less than 0.065% of the sample.

These data belong to a study of shared clonotypes between healthy human individuals (dated by TCRdb to 2020 to 2022). Describing the broader study: The cohort included a few men and a couple of women between 18 and 49 years of age. For each donor, three plates each were used for CD4 naive and CD4 memory, two plates were used for CD8 naive, and one plate was used for CD8 memory. The study deeply sequenced blood TCR repertoires of about five healthy adults to estimate repertoire size and the extent of clonotype sharing between individuals. Different laboratories and diverse techniques were used to prepare libraries and sequence TCR repertoires, to increase sequencing depth and limit assay-specific biases. Between about 0.94 and 8.9 billion PBMCs per donor were obtained by leukapheresis. The paper's findings and limits, for the study overall: Estimated clonotype richness was generally larger for naive than for memory subsets. Sharing across four donors was observed for approximately 5% of naive CD4, 3% to 4% of naive CD8, about 2.3% of memory CD4, and about 0.4% of memory CD8 clonotypes. The genetic and exposure-history diversity represented was limited by the small number of donors. Based on pairwise subsampling, the degree of clonotype sharing among donors was expected to be affected by sequencing depth. Sampling was restricted to blood, and TCR repertoires in tissues likely differ from the TCR repertoires found in blood. Even with the large sequencing depth, rarefaction of the sorted-subset datasets indicated that sequencing was incomplete. Compared with non-shared clonotypes, clonotypes shared by all four sorted-subset donors had higher generation probabilities.

The germline V and J ends show losses of 4 bases and 6 bases respectively, and no gene match explains 7 bases of the junction. The CDR3 runs 14 amino acids, cysteine and phenylalanine included. The CDR3 DNA has 42 bases and is translated from base 1. As encoded in the germline V gene, CDR1 is SNHLY while CDR2 is FYNNEI. Sequencing input: naive CD4+ T cells sorted from blood. Read against the paper, the sample's cell subset or site label means: CD45RA+ positively selected. Rearrangement joined TRBV2 to TRBJ2-7, with 9 junctional bases fitting TRBD1. This clonotype was sampled from a woman aged 30 to 39 in good health. The CDR3 corresponds to CASSAGQGGIEQYF. DNA sequence: TGTGCCAGCAGTGCGGGACAGGGAGGAATCGAGCAGTACTTC. With the rest looked up from the reference TRBV2 and TRBJ2-7 genes rather than sequenced, the full variable domain is EPEVTQTPSHQVTQMGQEVILRCVPISNHLYFYWYRQILGQKVEFLVSFYNNEISEKSEIFDDQFSVERPDGSNFTLKIRSTKLEDSAMYFCASSAGQGGIEQYFGPGTRLTVT.